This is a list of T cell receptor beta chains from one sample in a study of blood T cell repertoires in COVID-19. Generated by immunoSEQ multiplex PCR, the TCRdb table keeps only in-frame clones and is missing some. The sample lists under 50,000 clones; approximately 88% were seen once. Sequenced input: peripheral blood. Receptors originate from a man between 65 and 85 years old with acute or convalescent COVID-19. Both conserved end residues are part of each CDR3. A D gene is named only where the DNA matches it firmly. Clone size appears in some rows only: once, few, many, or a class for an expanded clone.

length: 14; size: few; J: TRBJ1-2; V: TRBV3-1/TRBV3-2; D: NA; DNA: TGTGCCAGCAGCCAAGATCGTGGCCTCTATGGCTACACCTTC; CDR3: CASSQDRGLYGYTF
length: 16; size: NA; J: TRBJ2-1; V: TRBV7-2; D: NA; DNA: TGTGCCAGCAGCTTAACTGGCGGAGCCCCCTACAATGAGCAGTTCTTC; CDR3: CASSLTGGAPYNEQFF
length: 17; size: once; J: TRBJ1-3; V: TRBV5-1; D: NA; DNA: TGCGCCAGCAGCGTGACCTCGGGACAAATCTCTGGAAACACCATATATTTT; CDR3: CASSVTSGQISGNTIYF
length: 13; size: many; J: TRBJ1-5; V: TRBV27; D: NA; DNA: TGTGCCAGCAGTTTACTACTACATCAGCCCCAGCATTTT; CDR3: CASSLLLHQPQHF
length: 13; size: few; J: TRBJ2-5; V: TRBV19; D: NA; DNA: TGTGCCAGTGGGTCAGGGGCTCCAGAGACCCAGTACTTC; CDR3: CASGSGAPETQYF
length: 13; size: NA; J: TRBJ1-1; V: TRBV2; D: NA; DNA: TGTGCCAGCAGTGTCCGCCGGTACACTGAAGCTTTCTTT; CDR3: CASSVRRYTEAFF
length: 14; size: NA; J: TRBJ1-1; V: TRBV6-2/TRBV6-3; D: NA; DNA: TGTGCCAGCAGTTACGGGGGGAGTTCGGCTGAAGCTTTCTTT; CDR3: CASSYGGSSAEAFF
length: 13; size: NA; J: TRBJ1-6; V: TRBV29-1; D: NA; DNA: TGCAGCGTTTCAGGGGATATGAATTCACCCCTCCACTTT; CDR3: CSVSGDMNSPLHF
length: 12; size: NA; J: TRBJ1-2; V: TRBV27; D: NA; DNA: TGTGCCAGCATGGGGACTTCCTATGGCTACACCTTC; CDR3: CASMGTSYGYTF
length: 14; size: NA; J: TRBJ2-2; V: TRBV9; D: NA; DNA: TGTGCCAGCAGCGTTGAGCGAGGCACCGGGGAGCTGTTTTTT; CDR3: CASSVERGTGELFF
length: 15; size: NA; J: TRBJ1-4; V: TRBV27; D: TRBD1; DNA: TGTGCCAGCAGCCCCCGAGACAGGGGGCTTGAAAAACTGTTTTTT; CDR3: CASSPRDRGLEKLFF
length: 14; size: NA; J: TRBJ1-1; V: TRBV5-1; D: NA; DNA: TGCGCCAGCAGCCCAGGACTTGTGAGCGATGAAGCTTTCTTT; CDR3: CASSPGLVSDEAFF
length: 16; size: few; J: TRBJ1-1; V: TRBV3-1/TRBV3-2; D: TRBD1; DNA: TGTGCCAGCAGCCAAGAAGGGCCGGTGGGACAGACTGAAGCTTTCTTT; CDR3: CASSQEGPVGQTEAFF
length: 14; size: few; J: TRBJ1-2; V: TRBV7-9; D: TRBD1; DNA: TGTGCCAGCAGCGCCCGACAGGGCGTTCCTGGCTACACCTTC; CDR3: CASSARQGVPGYTF
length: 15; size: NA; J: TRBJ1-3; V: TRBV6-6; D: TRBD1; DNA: TGTGCCAGCAGTAGGGCGGGACAGGCATGGAACACCATATATTTT; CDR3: CASSRAGQAWNTIYF
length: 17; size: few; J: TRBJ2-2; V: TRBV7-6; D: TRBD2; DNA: TGTGCCAGCAGCTTCACTAGCGGGGGGGCCTCAACCGGGGAGCTGTTTTTT; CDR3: CASSFTSGGASTGELFF
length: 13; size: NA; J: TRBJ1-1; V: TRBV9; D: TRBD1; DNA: TGTGCCAGCAGTACAGGACAGGCCACTGAAGCTTTCTTT; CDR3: CASSTGQATEAFF
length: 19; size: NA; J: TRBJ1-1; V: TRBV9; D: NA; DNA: TGTGCCAGCAGCGCTGGAGGAGTGGGGAGGCAAGGGACGAACACTGAAGCTTTCTTT; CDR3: CASSAGGVGRQGTNTEAFF
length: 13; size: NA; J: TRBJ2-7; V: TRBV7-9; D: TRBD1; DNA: TGTGCCAGCAGCTCAGGGGGTGTGGGGGAGCAGTACTTC; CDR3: CASSSGGVGEQYF
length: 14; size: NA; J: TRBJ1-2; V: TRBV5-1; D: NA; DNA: TGCGCCAGCAGCCCCTCTTCCCAGGGTAGTGGCTACACCTTC; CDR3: CASSPSSQGSGYTF
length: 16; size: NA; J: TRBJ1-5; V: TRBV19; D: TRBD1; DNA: TGTGCCAGTAGTATAGTAGGTGGACAGGGGGGTCGGGCCCAGCATTTT; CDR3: CASSIVGGQGGRAQHF
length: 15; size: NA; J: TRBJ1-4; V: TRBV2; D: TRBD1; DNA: TGTGCCAGCAGCGGGACAGGCCGGAGAGGCGGTCAACTGTTTTTT; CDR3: CASSGTGRRGGQLFF
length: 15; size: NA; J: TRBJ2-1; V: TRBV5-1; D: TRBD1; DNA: TGCGCCAGCAGTAATGACAGGGGGGGTGTTAATGAGCAGTTCTTC; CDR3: CASSNDRGGVNEQFF
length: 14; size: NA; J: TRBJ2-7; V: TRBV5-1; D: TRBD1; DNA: TGCGCCAGCAGCGCCACAGGGGGGCCCCGGGAGCAGTACTTC; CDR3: CASSATGGPREQYF
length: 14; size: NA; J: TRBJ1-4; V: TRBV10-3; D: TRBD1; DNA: TGTGCCATCAGCGACAGGGGCGAAAATGAAAAACTGTTTTTT; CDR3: CAISDRGENEKLFF
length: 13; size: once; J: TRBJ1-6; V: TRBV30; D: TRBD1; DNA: TGTGCCTGTGACAGGGGTTCTGATTCACCCCTCCACTTT; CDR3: CACDRGSDSPLHF
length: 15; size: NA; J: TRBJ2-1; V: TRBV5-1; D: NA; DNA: TGCGCCAGCAGCTTGGATCGGGGTTCCTACAATGAGCAGTTCTTC; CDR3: CASSLDRGSYNEQFF